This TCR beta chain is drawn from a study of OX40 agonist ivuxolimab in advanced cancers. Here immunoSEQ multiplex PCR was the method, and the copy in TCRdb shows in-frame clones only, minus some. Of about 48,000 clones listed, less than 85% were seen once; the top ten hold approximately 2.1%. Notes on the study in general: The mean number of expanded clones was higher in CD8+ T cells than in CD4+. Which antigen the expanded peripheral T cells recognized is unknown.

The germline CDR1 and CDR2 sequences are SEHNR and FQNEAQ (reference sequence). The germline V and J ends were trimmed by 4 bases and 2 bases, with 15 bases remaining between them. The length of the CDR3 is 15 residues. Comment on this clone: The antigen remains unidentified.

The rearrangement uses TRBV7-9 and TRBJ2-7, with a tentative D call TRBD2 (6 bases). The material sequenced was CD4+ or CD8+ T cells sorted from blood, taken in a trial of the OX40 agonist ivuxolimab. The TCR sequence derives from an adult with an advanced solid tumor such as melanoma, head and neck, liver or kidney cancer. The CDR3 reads CASSSRDSSPYEQYF. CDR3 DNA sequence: TGTGCCAGCAGCTCTCGGGACTCTTCTCCCTACGAGCAGTACTTC.